Sequencing of this T cell receptor (beta chain) was carried out in a study of cytomegalovirus exposure and HLA in healthy donors. Findings and limits, study-wide: By HLA locus, TCR association rates varied in a later analysis, with DRB1 showing the most and HLA-C the fewest. A reported reduction in N-insertions relative to the approximately 640-donor mean was seen in an Asian-associated ancestry cluster in a later analysis.

As to this clone: What it recognizes is unknown.

This CDR3 has 15 residues. Between the trimmed V and J ends, which lost 5 bases and 7 bases, there was a span of 17 bases. Germline V CDR1 and CDR2: SEHNR, FQNEAQ (reference sequence). PCR employed 60 Vbeta and 13 Jbeta primers. Sequenced by immunoSEQ multiplex PCR; TCRdb stores in-frame clones only, minus some. The repertoire consists of 90,000 to 140,000 clones, with about four fifths occurring once and the leading ten covering about 2.2%. The chain employs TRBV7-9 and TRBJ1-4, with TRBD1 as a possible D gene (6 bases). The source is a man in his thirties or forties in good health and CMV-seronegative. Sequencing used PBMCs. This CDR3 reads CASSGDGIRGEKLFF. The CDR3 bases are TGTGCCAGCAGCGGGGACGGGATCAGGGGTGAAAAACTGTTTTTT.